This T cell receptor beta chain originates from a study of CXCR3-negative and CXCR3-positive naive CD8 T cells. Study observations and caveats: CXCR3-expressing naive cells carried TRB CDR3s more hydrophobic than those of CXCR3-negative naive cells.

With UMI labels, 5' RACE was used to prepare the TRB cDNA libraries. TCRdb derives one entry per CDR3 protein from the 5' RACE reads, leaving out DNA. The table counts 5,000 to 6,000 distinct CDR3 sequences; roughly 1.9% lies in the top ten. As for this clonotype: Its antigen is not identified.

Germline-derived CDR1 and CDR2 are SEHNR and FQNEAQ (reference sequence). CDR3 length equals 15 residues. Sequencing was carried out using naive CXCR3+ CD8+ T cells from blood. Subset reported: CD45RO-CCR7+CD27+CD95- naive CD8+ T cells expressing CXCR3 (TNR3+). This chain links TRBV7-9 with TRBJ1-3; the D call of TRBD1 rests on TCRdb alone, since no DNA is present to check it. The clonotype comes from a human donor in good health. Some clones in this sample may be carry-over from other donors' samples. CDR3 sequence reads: CASQGQGRRGNTIYF.